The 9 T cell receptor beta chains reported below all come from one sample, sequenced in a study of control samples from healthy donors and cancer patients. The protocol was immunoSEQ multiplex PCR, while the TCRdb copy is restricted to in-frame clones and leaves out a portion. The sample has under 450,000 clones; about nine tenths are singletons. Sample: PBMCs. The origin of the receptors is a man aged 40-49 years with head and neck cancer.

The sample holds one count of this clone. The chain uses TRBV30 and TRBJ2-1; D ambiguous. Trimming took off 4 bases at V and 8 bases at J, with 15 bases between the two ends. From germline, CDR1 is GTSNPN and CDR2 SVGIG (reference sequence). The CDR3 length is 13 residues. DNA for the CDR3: TGTGCCTGGACCACCCAAGTTTCAGATGAGCAGTTCTTC. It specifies CAWTTQVSDEQFF.

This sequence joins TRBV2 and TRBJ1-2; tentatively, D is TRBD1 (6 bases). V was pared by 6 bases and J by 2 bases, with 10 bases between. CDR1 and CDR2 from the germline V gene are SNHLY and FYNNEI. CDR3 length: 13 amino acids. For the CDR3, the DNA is TGTGCCAGCAGGGGGGGGCGGAACTATGGCTACACCTTC. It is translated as CASRGGRNYGYTF.

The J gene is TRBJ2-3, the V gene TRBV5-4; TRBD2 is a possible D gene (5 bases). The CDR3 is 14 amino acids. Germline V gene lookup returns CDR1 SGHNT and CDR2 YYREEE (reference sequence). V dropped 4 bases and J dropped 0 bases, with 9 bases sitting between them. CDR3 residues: CASSLGGSTDTQYF. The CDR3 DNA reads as TGTGCCAGCAGCCTAGGAGGAAGCACAGATACGCAGTATTTT.

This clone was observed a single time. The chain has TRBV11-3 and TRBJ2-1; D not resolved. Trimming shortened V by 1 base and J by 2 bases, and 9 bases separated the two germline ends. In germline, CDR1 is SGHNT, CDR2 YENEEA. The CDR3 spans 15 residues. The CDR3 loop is CASSLAGDAYNEQFF. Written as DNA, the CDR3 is TGTGCCAGCAGCTTAGCTGGCGACGCCTACAATGAGCAGTTCTTC.

The CDR3 loop reads CASSLGIDYEQYF. CDR3 coding DNA: TGTGCCAGCAGTCTGGGCATTGACTACGAGCAGTACTTC. The chain links TRBV28 to TRBJ2-7; D not certain. Trimming shortened V by 5 bases and J by 3 bases, and 11 bases separated the two germline ends. The CDR3 covers 13 residues. Per germline, CDR1 MDHEN and CDR2 SYDVKM.

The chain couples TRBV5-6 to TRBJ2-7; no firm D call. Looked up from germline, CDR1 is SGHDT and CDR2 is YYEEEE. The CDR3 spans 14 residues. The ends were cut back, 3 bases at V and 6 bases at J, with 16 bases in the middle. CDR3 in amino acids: CASSSGETRFEQYF. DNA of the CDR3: TGTGCCAGCAGCTCAGGAGAGACGCGTTTCGAGCAGTACTTC.

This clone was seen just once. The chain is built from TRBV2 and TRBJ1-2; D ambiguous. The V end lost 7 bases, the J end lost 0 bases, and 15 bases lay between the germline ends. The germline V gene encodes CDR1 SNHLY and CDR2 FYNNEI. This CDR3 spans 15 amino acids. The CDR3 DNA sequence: TGTGCCAGCATCCGGACCGCCGGAGCTAACTATGGCTACACCTTC. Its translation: CASIRTAGANYGYTF.

DNA of the CDR3: TGTGCCAGTAGTAGTCGGGGACAGGGGGCTTTTGTAGCTTTCTTT. This gives the protein CASSSRGQGAFVAFF. The chain links TRBV19 to TRBJ1-1; 12 bases are a match to TRBD1. Germline lookup yields CDR1 LNHDA and CDR2 SQIVND (reference sequence). This CDR3 has 15 residues. Germline trimming cut 4 bases from V and 10 bases from J; bases unmatched to any gene: 10.

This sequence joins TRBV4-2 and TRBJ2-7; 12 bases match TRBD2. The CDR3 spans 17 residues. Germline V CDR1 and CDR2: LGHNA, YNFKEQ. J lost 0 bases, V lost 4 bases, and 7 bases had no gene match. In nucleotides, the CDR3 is TGTGCCAGCAGCCCCGGGACTAGCGGGCAGAGCTCCTACGAGCAGTACTTC. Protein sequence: CASSPGTSGQSSYEQYF.